In its sample, the clone carrying this T cell receptor (beta chain) was seen many times. The sample comes from a study of early T cells in non-severe SARS-CoV-2 infection. TCRdb re-called the 5' RACE reads through MiXCR, storing one row per CDR3 protein. The profile shows more than 90,000 distinct CDR3 sequences, roughly an eighth of them singletons. The CDR3 runs 13 residues. Trimming took 1 base from V and 2 from J, leaving 7 bases between them. Germline V CDR1 and CDR2: SGHNT, YYREEE (reference sequence). Sequencing was carried out using whole blood. V usage is TRBV5-4 and J usage is TRBJ2-7; D is uncertain. The clonotype originates from an adult who was a healthcare worker with PCR-confirmed SARS-CoV-2 infection or an uninfected control (not recorded which). The CDR3 loop is CASSLPETYEQYF. The CDR3 nucleotides are TGTGCCAGCAGCTTGCCGGAGACCTACGAGCAGTACTTC. Filled out from reference TRBV5-4 and TRBJ2-7, the complete variable domain reads ETGVTQSPTHLIKTRGQQVTLRCSSQSGHNTVSWYQQALGQGPQFIFQYYREEENGRGNFPPRFSGLQFPNYSSELNVNALELDDSALYLCASSLPETYEQYFGPGTRLTVT.